This paragraph reports one T cell receptor beta chain. In the original workflow: How many nucleated cells were present was estimated from reference gene primer amplification. Assay: immunoSEQ multiplex PCR; the TCRdb copy retains only in-frame clones and omits some. D and trimming were read from the DNA, whereas the V and J calls and clone size are those reported in that table. In the table there are a few hundred thousand clones, around nine tenths of which are singletons. The source of the sample is a study of blood T cell repertoires in COVID-19. The germline V gene has CDR1 SGHRS and CDR2 YFSETQ. With 4 bases removed from V and 10 bases from J, the gap between germline ends came to 20 bases. The CDR3 length is 14 residues.

This chain links TRBV5-1 with TRBJ1-2; tentative D call: TRBD1 (5 bases). The specimen sequenced was PBMCs or T cells enriched from blood (not recorded which). The clonotype comes from a woman in her fifties or sixties who had recovered from COVID-19. For the CDR3, the DNA is TGCGCCAGCAGCAGAGACTCCGGGACTGTATCCTACACCTTC. Amino acids: CASSRDSGTVSYTF.